This TCR beta chain was sequenced during a study of CD8 T cells in ankylosing spondylitis. Notes on the study in general: Significantly higher representation of disease-linked clones was reported for matched ankylosing spondylitis synovial fluid.

This clonotype is categorized as medium-sized. The antigen is not known. Construction of TCR beta libraries was performed using quantitative 5'-RACE with molecular barcodes. Each CDR3 protein is one row after TCRdb ran MiXCR on the 5' RACE reads. The sample carries under 130,000 distinct CDR3 sequences, under 30% recorded once. The CDR3 is 13 residues long. Trimming left V 3 bases short and J 2 bases short, with 7 bases between. Germline loops: CDR1 SGHNT, CDR2 YENEEA. The sequenced sample consisted of synovial fluid, either unsorted or a sorted T cell fraction (not recorded which). The rearrangement uses TRBV11-3 and TRBJ2-5, with a tentative D call TRBD1 (5 bases). This TCR came from a male donor with ankylosing spondylitis. In DNA form, the CDR3 reads TGTGCCAGCAGCTTTAGACAGCAAGAGACCCAGTACTTC. Its protein product is CASSFRQQETQYF.